This T cell receptor (beta chain) was sequenced in a study of T cell repertoires in cytomegalovirus infection. Study overall: Both a matching HLA type and CMV infection were indicated by public TCR beta signatures.

The CDR3 has 13 amino acids. V shed 7 bases, J shed 5 bases, and the junction held 4 bases outside the gene matches. TCRdb reprocessed the reads via MiXCR and lists one record per CDR3 protein. The table shows more than 400,000 distinct CDR3 sequences, with 26% occurring only once. The sequencing sample was made of PBMCs. This clonotype was sampled from a human donor in good health (CMV status not recorded). Some clones in this sample may be carry-over from other donors' samples. The V and J genes are TRBV12-3 or TRBV12-4 and TRBJ2-5, with 10 bases identical to TRBD1. The CDR3 sequence is CASNDRGPETQYF. Written as DNA, the CDR3 is TGTGCCAGCAATGACAGGGGGCCGGAGACCCAGTACTTC.